This is a list of T cell receptor beta chains from one sample in a study of blood T cell repertoires in COVID-19. Produced via immunoSEQ multiplex PCR; TCRdb's table is partial and in-frame only. The sample contains 350,000 or so clones, roughly nine tenths of which appear only once. The sequenced material came from peripheral blood. Source of these receptors: a woman aged 55-70 years with COVID-19, enrolled during active disease. The CDR3 runs from the conserved cysteine through the conserved F or W. The D gene is left open where the match is weak. Some rows mark clone size as missing; the rest say once, few, many or name a class of expanded clone.

D gene,V gene,J gene,clone size,CDR3 DNA,CDR3 protein
-,TRBV30,TRBJ1-2,-,TGTGCCTGGAGTGTACTGGGAGTCTATGGCTACACCTTC,CAWSVLGVYGYTF
-,TRBV10-3,TRBJ2-1,-,TGTGCCATCAGTGAGTCATCCGGTTACAATGAGCAGTTCTTC,CAISESSGYNEQFF
-,TRBV30,TRBJ1-2,-,TGTGCCTGGAGTGTAGGGGCGGGGGGCTACACCTTC,CAWSVGAGGYTF
TRBD1,TRBV9,TRBJ1-5,-,TGTGCCAGCAGCGGCACAGGGGGTGGTCAGCCCCAGCATTTT,CASSGTGGGQPQHF
-,TRBV5-1,TRBJ1-6,-,TGCGCCAGCAGCCCCCTCAAGGGAGCCCTCCACTTT,CASSPLKGALHF
-,TRBV12-3/TRBV12-4,TRBJ1-2,-,TGTGCCAGCAGTTTAGCGGCCTATGGCTACACCTTC,CASSLAAYGYTF
-,TRBV20-1,TRBJ2-3,-,TGCAGTGCTAGTTGGGGGGGGCCGACAGATACGCAGTATTTT,CSASWGGPTDTQYF
TRBD1,TRBV11-2,TRBJ2-3,-,TGTGCCAGCAGCTCCCGACAGGGTGGGGGCACAGATACGCAGTATTTT,CASSSRQGGGTDTQYF
-,TRBV7-9,TRBJ1-2,-,TGTGCCAGCAGCCGAGGAGGGGATGGCTACACCTTC,CASSRGGDGYTF
-,TRBV9,TRBJ2-2,-,TGTGCCAGCAGCGTAGATTCTTACACCGGGGAGCTGTTTTTT,CASSVDSYTGELFF
-,TRBV7-2,TRBJ1-5,-,TGTGCCAGCAGCCCTACCTATTATCAGCCCCAGCATTTT,CASSPTYYQPQHF
-,TRBV7-9,TRBJ2-3,-,TGTGCCAGCAGCTTAGGAGCAGATACGCAGTATTTT,CASSLGADTQYF
-,TRBV3-1/TRBV3-2,TRBJ2-7,-,TGTGCCAGCAGCCAAGGCCGGTCGGGGTACGAGCAGTACTTC,CASSQGRSGYEQYF
-,TRBV7-3,TRBJ2-5,-,TGTGCCAGCAGCCCCACCAGATCCGGCGGGACCCAGTACTTC,CASSPTRSGGTQYF
TRBD2,TRBV7-8,TRBJ2-1,-,TGTGCCAGCAGCTTACCAGCGGGGGGGGGTGAGCAGTTCTTC,CASSLPAGGGEQFF
-,TRBV5-4,TRBJ2-7,-,TGTGCCAGCAGCTCTTGGACTGGGGAACACGAGCAGTACTTC,CASSSWTGEHEQYF
TRBD2,TRBV5-4,TRBJ2-7,-,TGTGCCAGCAGCTTGTGGGCGGGGGGCTCCTACGAGCAGTACTTC,CASSLWAGGSYEQYF
TRBD1,TRBV11-2,TRBJ2-5,many,TGTGCCAGCAGCCCCTGGACAGGAGAGACCCAGTACTTC,CASSPWTGETQYF
TRBD2,TRBV30,TRBJ2-3,-,TGTGCCTGGAGTGGCCAGCGGGGGGGCCGCACAGATACGCAGTATTTT,CAWSGQRGGRTDTQYF
TRBD1,TRBV6-6,TRBJ1-2,-,TGTGCCAGCAGTTACTCGCGACAGGGGGATGGCTACACCTTC,CASSYSRQGDGYTF
TRBD1,TRBV15,TRBJ1-1,-,TGTGCCACCAGCCCAGAGGGCAGGGGGCGGACTGAAGCTTTCTTT,CATSPEGRGRTEAFF
-,TRBV5-1,TRBJ2-5,-,TGCGCCAGCAGCTTGGGCCTCGCAGGGGAGACCCAGTACTTC,CASSLGLAGETQYF
-,TRBV3-1/TRBV3-2,TRBJ1-2,few,TGTGCCAGCAGCCCCCTCCTCACCTCGGGGAACACCTTC,CASSPLLTSGNTF
-,TRBV10-3,TRBJ2-5,-,TGTGCCATCGGTGACAAAGAGACCCAGTACTTC,CAIGDKETQYF
-,TRBV7-3,TRBJ1-6,-,TGTGCCAGCAGCCGTAACGGGAATTCACCCCTCCACTTT,CASSRNGNSPLHF
TRBD1,TRBV19,TRBJ1-4,-,TGTGCCAGTGGATGGACAGGGGGATTTGAAAAACTGTTTTTT,CASGWTGGFEKLFF
TRBD1,TRBV7-3,TRBJ2-2,-,TGTGCCAGCAGCTTAACCGGGACAGGGTCGACCGGGGAGCTGTTTTTT,CASSLTGTGSTGELFF
-,TRBV5-4,TRBJ1-4,once,TGTGCCAGCAGCTCGGGGGGACACGTAGAGGAAAAACTGTTTTTT,CASSSGGHVEEKLFF
TRBD1,TRBV6-1,TRBJ2-3,-,TGTGCCAGCAGTGAAGTCCCGGTCAGGGGGCTGCGGAATACGCAGTATTTT,CASSEVPVRGLRNTQYF
TRBD1,TRBV5-8,TRBJ1-5,-,TGTGCCAGCAGCTTGCGTCCCGGGACAGACAATCAGCCCCAGCATTTT,CASSLRPGTDNQPQHF
TRBD1,TRBV7-2,TRBJ1-5,-,TGTGCCAGCAGCTCACAGGGGTTGGCAAATCAGCCCCAGCATTTT,CASSSQGLANQPQHF
-,TRBV20-1,TRBJ2-1,-,TGCAGTGCTATTGAGCGGTTCCCCCTCAATGAGCAGTTCTTC,CSAIERFPLNEQFF
-,TRBV5-1,TRBJ2-7,-,TGCGCCAGCAGCTTGAACCCACACATTTCCGAGCAGTACTTC,CASSLNPHISEQYF
TRBD2,TRBV12-5,TRBJ2-2,-,TGTGCTAGTGGTCTTCCGGGAGGCGGGACCGGGGAGCTGTTTTTT,CASGLPGGGTGELFF
-,TRBV11-2,TRBJ1-5,-,TGTGCCAGCAGCTTAGGCGTCAATCAGCCCCAGCATTTT,CASSLGVNQPQHF
-,TRBV19,TRBJ1-6,-,TGTGCCAGTAGTATAACCAGGGGCGGCTCACCCCTCCACTTT,CASSITRGGSPLHF
-,TRBV2,TRBJ1-3,-,TGTGCCAGCAGTCCCTCCGAGGCGCCTCTCTCTGGAAACACCATATATTTT,CASSPSEAPLSGNTIYF
-,TRBV21-1,TRBJ1-1,-,TGTGCCAGCAGCACCCCGGGGGGAGGGACTGAAGCTTTCTTT,CASSTPGGGTEAFF
-,TRBV24-1,TRBJ1-2,-,TGTGCCACCAAGAAAACCGGCAACAATGCGGAGGGCTACACCTTC,CATKKTGNNAEGYTF
-,TRBV18,TRBJ1-5,-,TGTGCCAGCTCATCATTCTCCGGGGGAGGGACCAGCAATCAGCCCCAGCATTTT,CASSSFSGGGTSNQPQHF
-,TRBV7-3,TRBJ2-3,few,TGTGCCAGCAGCGCTAGGGGGGGTGCTAGCACAGATACGCAGTATTTT,CASSARGGASTDTQYF
TRBD1,TRBV13,TRBJ1-6,once,TGTGCCAGCAGCTCCGGACAGGGGGCGAATTCACCCCTCCACTTT,CASSSGQGANSPLHF
TRBD1,TRBV5-6,TRBJ1-6,-,TGTGCCAGCAGCTCCGGGACAGGGAGGATCAATTCACCCCTCCACTTT,CASSSGTGRINSPLHF
TRBD1,TRBV29-1,TRBJ1-2,-,TGCAGCGTTGCGGGACAGGGTGGAATTACCCCCACGGGGTCTGGCTACACCTTC,CSVAGQGGITPTGSGYTF
TRBD2,TRBV4-2,TRBJ2-3,once,TGTGCCAGCAGCCAAGATATTGCGCGGGGGGGACGCACAGATACGCAGTATTTT,CASSQDIARGGRTDTQYF
-,TRBV7-9,TRBJ1-6,-,TGTGCCAGCAGCTCTCACAGGAATCATTCACCCCTCCACTTT,CASSSHRNHSPLHF
TRBD1,TRBV5-1,TRBJ2-1,-,TGCGCCAGCAGCTTGGGAGACAGGGGAAGCCCCTTCGCCTACAATGAGCAGTTCTTC,CASSLGDRGSPFAYNEQFF
TRBD2,TRBV6-2/TRBV6-3,TRBJ2-3,-,TGTGCCAGCAGTTACTCGAGACTAGCCCAGAGCACAGATACGCAGTATTTT,CASSYSRLAQSTDTQYF
-,TRBV2,TRBJ2-3,-,TGTGCCAGCAGACAACCGGGGGGCCGGGGGACAGATACGCAGTATTTT,CASRQPGGRGTDTQYF
TRBD2,TRBV3-1/TRBV3-2,TRBJ2-3,-,TGTGCCAGCAGCCAAGAACTAGCGGAGGCAGATACGCAGTATTTT,CASSQELAEADTQYF
-,TRBV19,TRBJ2-4,-,TGTGCCAGTAGTAACCAACAGGGACGGGACATTCAGTACTTC,CASSNQQGRDIQYF
-,TRBV28,TRBJ1-1,-,TGTGCCAGCAGCCAGATGAACACTGAAGCTTTCTTT,CASSQMNTEAFF
-,TRBV30,TRBJ2-1,-,TGTGCCTGGGGCCCCGGGACTTACAATGAGCAGTTCTTC,CAWGPGTYNEQFF
-,TRBV28,TRBJ2-4,-,TGTGCCAGCAGTCGATTGGAGGGGCCGAACATTCAGTACTTC,CASSRLEGPNIQYF